The 9 T cell receptor beta chains below were found in one sample sequenced in a study of OX40 agonist ivuxolimab in advanced cancers. Measured with immunoSEQ multiplex PCR; TCRdb has only the in-frame clones, and not every one. This sample has tens of thousands of clones; 84% occur once, and the top ten carry 16%. Here the sequenced sample was CD4+ or CD8+ T cells sorted from blood, taken in a trial of the OX40 agonist ivuxolimab. The receptors shown here come from an adult with an advanced solid tumor such as melanoma, head and neck, liver or kidney cancer.

The J gene is TRBJ2-7, the V gene TRBV6-5, with a possible D match to TRBD1 (5 bases). CDR1 and CDR2 (germline): MNHEY, SVGAGI. The CDR3 is 12 amino acids. The V and J ends lost 5 bases and 6 bases respectively, with 11 bases between them. CDR3 residues: CASSPRVREQYF. The CDR3 DNA is TGTGCCAGCAGTCCCAGGGTTCGCGAGCAGTACTTC.

The chain employs TRBV7-9 and TRBJ1-6, with D tentatively TRBD1 (5 bases). Germline-derived CDR1 and CDR2 are SEHNR and FQNEAQ (reference sequence). CDR3 length equals 14 residues. With 8 bases removed from V and 7 bases from J, the gap between germline ends came to 15 bases. The CDR3 DNA follows: TGTGCCAGCGCCCGGTCAGGGCAAAATTCACCCCTCCACTTT. Protein: CASARSGQNSPLHF.

This sequence joins TRBV2 and TRBJ1-2, with 7 nucleotides matching TRBD1. The CDR3 sequence is 15 residues long. After removal of 6 bases from V and 0 bases from J, the junction contained 7 bases not matched to a gene. Germline V gene lookup returns CDR1 SNHLY and CDR2 FYNNEI. The CDR3 bases are TGTGCCAGCAGGGAATACAGGGGAGCTAACTATGGCTACACCTTC. Its protein is CASREYRGANYGYTF.

This rearrangement joins TRBV6-1 to TRBJ1-5; D is perhaps TRBD1 (6 bases). Deletions cut 10 bases from V and 7 bases from J, with 20 bases between. The CDR3 runs to 14 residues. Germline V CDR1 and CDR2: MNHNS, SASEGT. The CDR3 region has the DNA TGTGCCACCTATAGGGGGACCCAACCGCAGCCCCAGCATTTT. As protein: CATYRGTQPQPQHF.

This clone was detected a few times. The chain couples TRBV2 to TRBJ2-7; maybe TRBD1 (5 bases). The germline V gene encodes CDR1 SNHLY and CDR2 FYNNEI. The germline V and J ends were trimmed by 6 bases and 4 bases, with 19 bases remaining between them. The CDR3 totals 15 residues. The CDR3 sequence: CASSPQGPTGYEQYF. The CDR3 DNA follows: TGTGCCAGCAGCCCCCAGGGTCCTACTGGGTACGAGCAGTACTTC. The full variable domain, with the rest looked up from reference TRBV2 and TRBJ2-7, is EPEVTQTPSHQVTQMGQEVILRCVPISNHLYFYWYRQILGQKVEFLVSFYNNEISEKSEIFDDQFSVERPDGSNFTLKIRSTKLEDSAMYFCASSPQGPTGYEQYFGPGTRLTVT.

The chain recombines TRBV11-3 with TRBJ1-1; 7 bases fit TRBD1. This CDR3 is 15 amino acids long. Trimming removed 5 bases from V and 6 bases from J; junction bases left unmatched: 12. Germline CDR1 reads SGHNT; CDR2 reads YENEEA. CDR3 loop: CASSQDRFLQSEAFF. The DNA of the CDR3 is TGTGCCAGCAGCCAGGACAGGTTCCTTCAATCTGAAGCTTTCTTT. Filled out from reference TRBV11-3 and TRBJ1-1, the complete variable domain reads EAGVVQSPRYKIIEKKQPVAFWCNPISGHNTLYWYLQNLGQGPELLIRYENEEAVDDSQLPKDRFSAERLKGVDSTLKIQPAELGDSAVYLCASSQDRFLQSEAFFGQGTRLTVV.

V and J are TRBV5-1 and TRBJ2-3; D unresolved. CDR3 length equals 13 residues. The germline CDR1 and CDR2 sequences are SGHRS and YFSETQ. Between the trimmed V and J ends, which lost 4 bases and 0 bases, there was a span of 6 bases. DNA of the CDR3: TGCGCCAGCAGCCAGGACAGCACAGATACGCAGTATTTT. Translation gives CASSQDSTDTQYF.

The chain combines TRBV2 with TRBJ2-1, with 9 bases lining up with TRBD2. V was clipped by 2 bases and J by 2 bases; unmatched bases: 10. Germline-derived CDR1 and CDR2 are SNHLY and FYNNEI. This CDR3 contains 18 residues. The CDR3 sequence: CASSEWGASGVPYNEQFF. The CDR3 DNA sequence: TGTGCCAGCAGTGAATGGGGGGCTAGCGGGGTACCCTACAATGAGCAGTTCTTC.

This clone was seen once. The rearrangement joins TRBV9 to TRBJ2-1; 7 bases line up with TRBD2. The CDR3 runs 13 residues. The V segment lost 1 base and the J segment 7 bases; nucleotides outside the gene matches: 2. Per germline, CDR1 SGDLS and CDR2 YYNGEE. The DNA of the CDR3 is TGTGCCAGCAGCGTACAACTAGCGAATGAGCAGTTCTTC. This encodes CASSVQLANEQFF.